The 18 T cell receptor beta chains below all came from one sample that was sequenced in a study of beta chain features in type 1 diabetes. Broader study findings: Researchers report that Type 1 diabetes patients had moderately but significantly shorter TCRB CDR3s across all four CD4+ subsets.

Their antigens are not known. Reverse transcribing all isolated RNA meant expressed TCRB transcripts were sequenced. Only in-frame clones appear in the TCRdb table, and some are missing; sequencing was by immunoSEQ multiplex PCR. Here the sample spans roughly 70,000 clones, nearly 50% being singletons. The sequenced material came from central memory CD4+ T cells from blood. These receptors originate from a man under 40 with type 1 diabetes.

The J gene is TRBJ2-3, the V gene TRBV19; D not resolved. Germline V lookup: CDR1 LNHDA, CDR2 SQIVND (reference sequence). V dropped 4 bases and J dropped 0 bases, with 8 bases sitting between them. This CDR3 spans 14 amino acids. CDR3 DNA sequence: TGTGCCAGTAGTACCTTTTCTAGCACAGATACGCAGTATTTT. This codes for CASSTFSSTDTQYF.

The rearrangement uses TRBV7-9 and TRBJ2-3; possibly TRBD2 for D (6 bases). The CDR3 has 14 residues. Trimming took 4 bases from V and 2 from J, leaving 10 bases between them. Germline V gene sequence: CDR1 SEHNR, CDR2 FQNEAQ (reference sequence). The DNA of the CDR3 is TGTGCCAGCAGCTCGGAGGGGATCACAGATACGCAGTATTTT. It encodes CASSSEGITDTQYF.

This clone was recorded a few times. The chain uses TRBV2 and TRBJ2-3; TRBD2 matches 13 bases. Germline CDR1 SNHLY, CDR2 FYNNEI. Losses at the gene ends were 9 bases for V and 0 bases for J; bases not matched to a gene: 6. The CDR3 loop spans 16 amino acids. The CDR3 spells CARGTSGAHSTDTQYF. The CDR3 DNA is TGTGCCAGAGGGACTAGCGGGGCTCATAGCACAGATACGCAGTATTTT.

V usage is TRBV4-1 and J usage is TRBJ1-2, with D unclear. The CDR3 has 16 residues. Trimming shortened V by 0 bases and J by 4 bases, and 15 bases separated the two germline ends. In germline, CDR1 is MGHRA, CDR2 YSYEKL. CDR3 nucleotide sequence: TGCGCCAGCAGCCAAGATACGAACATACGATTCTATGGCTACACCTTC. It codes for CASSQDTNIRFYGYTF.

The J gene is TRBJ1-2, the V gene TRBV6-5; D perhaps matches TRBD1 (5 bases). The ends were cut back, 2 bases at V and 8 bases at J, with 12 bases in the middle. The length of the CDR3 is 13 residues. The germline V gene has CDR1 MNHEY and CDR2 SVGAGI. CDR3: CASSYADSSGYTF. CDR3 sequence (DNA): TGTGCCAGCAGTTACGCCGACAGTAGCGGCTACACCTTC.

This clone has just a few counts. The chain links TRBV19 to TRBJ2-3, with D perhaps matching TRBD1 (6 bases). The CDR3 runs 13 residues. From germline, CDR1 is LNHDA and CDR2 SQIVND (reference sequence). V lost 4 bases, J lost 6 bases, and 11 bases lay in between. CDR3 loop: CASSTPGGDTQYF. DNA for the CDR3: TGTGCCAGTAGTACACCTGGGGGCGATACGCAGTATTTT.

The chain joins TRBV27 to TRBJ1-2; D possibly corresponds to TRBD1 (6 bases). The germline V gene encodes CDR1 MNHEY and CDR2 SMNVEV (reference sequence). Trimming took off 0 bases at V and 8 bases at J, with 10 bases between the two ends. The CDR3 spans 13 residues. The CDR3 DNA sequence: TGTGCCAGCAGTTTATCGGGGGGGGGCGGCTACACCTTC. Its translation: CASSLSGGGGYTF.

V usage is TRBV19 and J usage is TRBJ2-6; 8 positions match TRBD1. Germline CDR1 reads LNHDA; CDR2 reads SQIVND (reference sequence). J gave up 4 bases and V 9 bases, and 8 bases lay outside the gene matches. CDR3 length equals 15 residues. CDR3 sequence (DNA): TGTGCCAGCAAACAGGGGGTCGGCGGGGCCAACGTCCTGACTTTC. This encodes CASKQGVGGANVLTF.

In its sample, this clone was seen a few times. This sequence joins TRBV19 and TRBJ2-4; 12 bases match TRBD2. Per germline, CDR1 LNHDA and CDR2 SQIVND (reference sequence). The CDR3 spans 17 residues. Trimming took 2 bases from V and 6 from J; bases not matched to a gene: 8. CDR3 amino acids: CASSIPSPLAGGNIQYF. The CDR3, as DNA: TGTGCCAGTAGTATACCCTCCCCACTAGCGGGGGGAAACATTCAGTACTTC.

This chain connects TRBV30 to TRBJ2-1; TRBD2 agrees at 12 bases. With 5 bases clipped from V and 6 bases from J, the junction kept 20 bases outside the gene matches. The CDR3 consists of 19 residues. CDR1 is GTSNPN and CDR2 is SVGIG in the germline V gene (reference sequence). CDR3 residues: CAWPSTRPPLAGGLNEQFF. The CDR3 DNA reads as TGTGCCTGGCCGTCGACTCGACCACCCCTAGCGGGAGGGCTCAATGAGCAGTTCTTC. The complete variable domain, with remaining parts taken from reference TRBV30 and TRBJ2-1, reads SQTIHQWPATLVQPVGSPLSLECTVEGTSNPNLYWYRQAAGRGLQLLFYSVGIGQISSEVPQNLSASRPQDRQFILSSKKLLLSDSGFYLCAWPSTRPPLAGGLNEQFFGPGTRLTVL.

The CDR3 loop is CASSPQKNTEAFF. CDR3 in DNA: TGTGCCAGCAGCCCACAGAAGAACACTGAAGCTTTCTTT. The chain couples TRBV7-2 to TRBJ1-1; D call uncertain. The ends were cut back, 5 bases at V and 1 base at J, with 8 bases in the middle. This CDR3 spans 13 amino acids. Per germline, CDR1 SGHTA and CDR2 FQGNSA.

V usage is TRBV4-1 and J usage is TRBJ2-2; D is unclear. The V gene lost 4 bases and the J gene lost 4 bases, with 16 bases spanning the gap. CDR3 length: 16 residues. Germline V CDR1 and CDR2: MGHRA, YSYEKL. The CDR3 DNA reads TGCGCCAGCAGCCCCAACCAAAGACAAGTCACCGGGGAGCTGTTTTTT. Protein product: CASSPNQRQVTGELFF.

The DNA for the CDR3 is TGTGCCAGCAGCTTGGATGGGACAGGATTACAGGAAAAACTGTTTTTT. This codes for CASSLDGTGLQEKLFF. The V call is TRBV5-8, the J call TRBJ1-4, with 8 nucleotides matching TRBD1. The germline gives CDR1 SGHTS, CDR2 YDEGEE. J was trimmed by 8 bases and V by 0 bases; bases with no gene match: 9. The CDR3 totals 16 residues.

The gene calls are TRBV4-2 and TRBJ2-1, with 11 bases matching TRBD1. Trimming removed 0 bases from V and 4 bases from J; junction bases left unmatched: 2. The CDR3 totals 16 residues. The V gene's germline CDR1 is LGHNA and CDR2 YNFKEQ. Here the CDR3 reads CASSQDGTGGYNEQFF. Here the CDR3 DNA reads TGTGCCAGCAGCCAAGACGGGACAGGGGGTTACAATGAGCAGTTCTTC.

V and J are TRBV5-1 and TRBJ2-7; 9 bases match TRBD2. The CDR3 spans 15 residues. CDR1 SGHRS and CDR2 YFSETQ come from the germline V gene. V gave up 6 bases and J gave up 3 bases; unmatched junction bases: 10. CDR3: CASTGLAGNRYEQYF. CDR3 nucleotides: TGCGCCAGCACCGGGCTAGCGGGGAACCGCTACGAGCAGTACTTC.

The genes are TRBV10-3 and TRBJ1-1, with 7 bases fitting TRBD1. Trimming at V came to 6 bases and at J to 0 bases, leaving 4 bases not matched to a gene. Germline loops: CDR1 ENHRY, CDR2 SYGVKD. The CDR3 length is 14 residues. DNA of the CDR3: TGTGCCATCAGGGAGGGACAGATGAACACTGAAGCTTTCTTT. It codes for CAIREGQMNTEAFF.

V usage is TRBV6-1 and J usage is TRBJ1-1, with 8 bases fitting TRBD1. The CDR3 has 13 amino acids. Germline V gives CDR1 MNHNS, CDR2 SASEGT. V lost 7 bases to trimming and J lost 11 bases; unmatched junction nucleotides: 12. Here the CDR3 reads CASIKPGQVDAFF. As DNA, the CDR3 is TGTGCCAGCATCAAGCCGGGACAGGTGGACGCTTTCTTT.

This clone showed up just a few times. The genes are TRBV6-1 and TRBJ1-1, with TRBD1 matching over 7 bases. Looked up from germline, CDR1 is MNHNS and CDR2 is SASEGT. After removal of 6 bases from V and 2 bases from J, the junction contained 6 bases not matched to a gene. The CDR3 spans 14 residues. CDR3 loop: CASRPTGTNTEAFF. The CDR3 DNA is TGTGCCAGCAGACCGACAGGGACTAACACTGAAGCTTTCTTT.